This TCR beta chain was observed in a study of shared clonotypes between healthy human individuals. Study results and caveats: The study found lower generation probabilities in non-shared clonotypes than in those shared by all four donors.

Naive CD4+ cells were CD45RA-selected; the remaining cells were memory. Genomic DNA (from each subset) was split evenly across several immunoSEQ plates. Here immunoSEQ multiplex PCR was the method, and the copy in TCRdb shows in-frame clones only, minus some. The sample lists millions of clones; roughly 94% were seen once. Trimming left V 0 bases short and J 5 bases short, with 16 bases between. The CDR3 is made up of 16 amino acids. Germline CDR1 MRHNA, CDR2 SNTAGT. Details on this clone: Its target is not known.

The TCR was taken from a man younger than 30 in good health. Material: naive CD4+ T cells sorted from blood. The subset: CD45RA+ positively selected. The chain has TRBV6-4 and TRBJ1-1; possible D gene TRBD1, 6 bases. The CDR3 DNA follows: TGTGCCAGCAGTGACTCGCCCAAGGAGGGGGGAACTGAAGCTTTCTTT. Translated, it gives CASSDSPKEGGTEAFF.